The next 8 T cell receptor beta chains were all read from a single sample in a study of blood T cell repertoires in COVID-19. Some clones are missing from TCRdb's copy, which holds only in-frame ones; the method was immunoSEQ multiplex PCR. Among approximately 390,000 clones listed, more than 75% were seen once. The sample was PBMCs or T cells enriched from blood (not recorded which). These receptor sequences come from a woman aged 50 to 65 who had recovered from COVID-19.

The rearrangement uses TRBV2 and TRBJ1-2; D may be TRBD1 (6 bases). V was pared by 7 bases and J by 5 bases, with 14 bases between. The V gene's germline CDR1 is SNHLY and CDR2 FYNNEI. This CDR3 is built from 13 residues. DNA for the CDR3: TGTGCCAGCAAACTAGGGACAAGATATGGCTACACCTTC. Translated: CASKLGTRYGYTF.

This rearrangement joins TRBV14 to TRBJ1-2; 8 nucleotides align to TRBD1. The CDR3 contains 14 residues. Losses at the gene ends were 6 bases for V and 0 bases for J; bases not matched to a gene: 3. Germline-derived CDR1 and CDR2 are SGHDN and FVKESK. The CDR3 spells CASSRDRTNYGYTF. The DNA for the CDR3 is TGTGCCAGCAGTCGGGACAGGACTAACTATGGCTACACCTTC.

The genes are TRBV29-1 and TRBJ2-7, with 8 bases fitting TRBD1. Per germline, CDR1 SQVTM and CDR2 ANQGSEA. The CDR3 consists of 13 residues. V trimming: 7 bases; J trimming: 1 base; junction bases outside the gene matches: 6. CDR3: CSARQGTSYEQYF. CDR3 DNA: TGCAGCGCCCGACAGGGGACGTCCTACGAGCAGTACTTC.

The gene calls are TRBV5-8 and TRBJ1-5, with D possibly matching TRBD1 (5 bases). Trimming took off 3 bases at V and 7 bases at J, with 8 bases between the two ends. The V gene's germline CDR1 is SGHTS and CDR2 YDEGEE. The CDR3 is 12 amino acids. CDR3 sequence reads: CASSSQEQPQHF. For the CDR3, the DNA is TGTGCCAGCAGCTCACAGGAGCAGCCCCAGCATTTT.

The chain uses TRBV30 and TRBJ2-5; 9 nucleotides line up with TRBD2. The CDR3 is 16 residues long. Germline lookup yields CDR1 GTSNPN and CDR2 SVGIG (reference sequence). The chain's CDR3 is CAWGHEASGAGKTQYF. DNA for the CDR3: TGTGCATGGGGTCACGAAGCTAGCGGGGCCGGGAAGACCCAGTACTTC.

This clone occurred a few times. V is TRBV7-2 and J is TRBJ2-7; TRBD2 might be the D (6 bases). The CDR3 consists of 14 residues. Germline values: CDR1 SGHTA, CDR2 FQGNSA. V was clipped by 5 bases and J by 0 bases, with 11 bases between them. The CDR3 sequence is CASSPGDFSYEQYF. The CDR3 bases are TGTGCCAGCAGCCCCGGGGACTTCTCCTACGAGCAGTACTTC.

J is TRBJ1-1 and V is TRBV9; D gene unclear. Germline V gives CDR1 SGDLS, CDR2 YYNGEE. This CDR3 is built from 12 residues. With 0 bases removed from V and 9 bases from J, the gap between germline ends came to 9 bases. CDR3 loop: CASSVDRTQAFF. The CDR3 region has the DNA TGTGCCAGCAGCGTAGATCGCACACAAGCTTTCTTT.

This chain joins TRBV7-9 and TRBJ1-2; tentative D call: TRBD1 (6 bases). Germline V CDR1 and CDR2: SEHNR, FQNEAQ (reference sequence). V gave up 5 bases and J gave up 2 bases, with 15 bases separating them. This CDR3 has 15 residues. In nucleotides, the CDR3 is TGTGCCAGCAGCGATGATCTGAGGGGGAACTATGGCTACACCTTC. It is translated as CASSDDLRGNYGYTF.